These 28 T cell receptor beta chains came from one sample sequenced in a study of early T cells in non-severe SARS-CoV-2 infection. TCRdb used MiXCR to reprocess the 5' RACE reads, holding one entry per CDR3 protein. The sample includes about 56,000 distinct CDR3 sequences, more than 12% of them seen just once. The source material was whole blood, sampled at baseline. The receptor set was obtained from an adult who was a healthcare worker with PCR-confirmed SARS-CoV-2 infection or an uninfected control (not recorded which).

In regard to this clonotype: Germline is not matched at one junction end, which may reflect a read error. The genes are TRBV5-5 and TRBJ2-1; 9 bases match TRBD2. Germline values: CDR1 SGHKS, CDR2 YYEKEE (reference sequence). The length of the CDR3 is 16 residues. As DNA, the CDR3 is TGTGCCAGCAGGTTGGGACTAGCTTCTTCCTACAATGAGCAGTTCTTC. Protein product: CASRLGLASSYNEQFF. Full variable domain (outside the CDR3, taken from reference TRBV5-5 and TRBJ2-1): DAGVTQSPTHLIKTRGQQVTLRCSPISGHKSVSWYQQVLGQGPQFIFQYYEKEERGRGNFPDRFSARQFPNYSSELNVNALLLGDSALYLCASRLGLASSYNEQFFGPGTRLTVL.

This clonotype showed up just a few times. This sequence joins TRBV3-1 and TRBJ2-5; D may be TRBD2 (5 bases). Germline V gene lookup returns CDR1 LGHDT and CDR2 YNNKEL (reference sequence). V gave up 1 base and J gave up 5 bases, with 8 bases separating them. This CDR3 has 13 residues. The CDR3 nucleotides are TGTGCCAGCAGCCAAGGCGGCGGGGAGACCCAGTACTTC. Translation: CASSQGGGETQYF.

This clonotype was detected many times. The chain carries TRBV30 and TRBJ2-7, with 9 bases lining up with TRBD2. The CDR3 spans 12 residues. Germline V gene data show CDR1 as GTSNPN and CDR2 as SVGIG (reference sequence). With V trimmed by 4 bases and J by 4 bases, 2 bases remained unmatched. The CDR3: CAWTSGVYEQYF. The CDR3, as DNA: TGTGCCTGGACTAGCGGGGTTTACGAGCAGTACTTC.

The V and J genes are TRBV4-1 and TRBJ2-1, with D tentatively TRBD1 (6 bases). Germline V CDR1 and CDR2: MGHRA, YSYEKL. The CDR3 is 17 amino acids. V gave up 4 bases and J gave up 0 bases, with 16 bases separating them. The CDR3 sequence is CASSPRHTGSSYNEQFF. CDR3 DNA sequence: TGCGCCAGCAGCCCGCGCCACACAGGGAGCTCCTACAATGAGCAGTTCTTC.

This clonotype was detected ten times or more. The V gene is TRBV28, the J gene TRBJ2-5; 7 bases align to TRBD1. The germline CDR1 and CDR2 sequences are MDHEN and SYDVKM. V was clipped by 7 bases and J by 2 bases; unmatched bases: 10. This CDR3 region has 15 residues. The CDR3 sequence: CASKDRTTPQETQYF. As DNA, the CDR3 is TGTGCCAGCAAGGACAGGACGACACCTCAAGAGACCCAGTACTTC. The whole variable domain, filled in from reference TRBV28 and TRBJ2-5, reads DVKVTQSSRYLVKRTGEKVFLECVQDMDHENMFWYRQDPGLGLRLIYFSYDVKMKEKGDIPEGYSVSREKKERFSLILESASTNQTSMYLCASKDRTTPQETQYFGPGTRLLVL.

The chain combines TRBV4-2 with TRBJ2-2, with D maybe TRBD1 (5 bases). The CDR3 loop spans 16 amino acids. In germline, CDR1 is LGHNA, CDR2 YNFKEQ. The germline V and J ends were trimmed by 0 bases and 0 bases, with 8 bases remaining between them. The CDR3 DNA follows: TGTGCCAGCAGCCAAGATGCCAGGGCGAACACCGGGGAGCTGTTTTTT. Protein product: CASSQDARANTGELFF.

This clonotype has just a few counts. The CDR3 loop reads CASSPSSADYNEQFF. CDR3 nucleotides: TGTGCCAGCTCACCGTCCTCCGCGGATTACAATGAGCAGTTCTTC. This chain connects TRBV18 to TRBJ2-1; D ambiguous. CDR3 length equals 15 residues. Trimming took off 3 bases at V and 4 bases at J, with 13 bases between the two ends. CDR1 is KGHSH, CDR2 LQKENI, per germline.

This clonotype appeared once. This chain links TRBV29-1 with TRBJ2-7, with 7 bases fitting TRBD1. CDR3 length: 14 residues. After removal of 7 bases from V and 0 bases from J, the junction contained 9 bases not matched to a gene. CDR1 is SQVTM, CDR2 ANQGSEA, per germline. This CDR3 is CSAVRQGSSYEQYF. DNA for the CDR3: TGCAGCGCCGTAAGACAGGGTAGCTCCTACGAGCAGTACTTC.

The CDR3 nucleotides read TGTGCCAGCAGCTTGGGAGGTAGCCTGTCATTTGGCGAGCAGTACTTC. Its protein is CASSLGGSLSFGEQYF. The V call is TRBV5-4, the J call TRBJ2-7, with D uncertain. Trimming stripped 0 bases from V and 6 bases from J, with 19 bases between. In germline, CDR1 is SGHNT, CDR2 YYREEE (reference sequence). The CDR3 loop spans 16 amino acids.

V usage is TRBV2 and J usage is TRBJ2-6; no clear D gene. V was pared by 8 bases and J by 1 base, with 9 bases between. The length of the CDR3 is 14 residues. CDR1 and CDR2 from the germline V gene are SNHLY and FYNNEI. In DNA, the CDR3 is TGTGCCAGCCAAGCCGAGTCTGGGGCCAACGTCCTGACTTTC. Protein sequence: CASQAESGANVLTF.

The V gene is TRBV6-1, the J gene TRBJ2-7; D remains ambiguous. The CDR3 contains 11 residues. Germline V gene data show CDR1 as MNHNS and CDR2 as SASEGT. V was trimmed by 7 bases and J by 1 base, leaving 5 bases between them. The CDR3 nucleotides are TGTGCCAGCACCCTATCCTACGAGCAGTACTTC. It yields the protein CASTLSYEQYF.

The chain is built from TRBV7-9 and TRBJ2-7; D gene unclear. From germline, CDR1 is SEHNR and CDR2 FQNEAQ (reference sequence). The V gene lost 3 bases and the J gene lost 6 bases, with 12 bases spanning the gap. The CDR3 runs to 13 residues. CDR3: CASSLSSSGEQYF. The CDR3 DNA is TGTGCCAGCAGCTTGTCGAGCTCCGGCGAGCAGTACTTC. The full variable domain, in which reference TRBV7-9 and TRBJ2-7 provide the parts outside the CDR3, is DTGVSQNPRHKITKRGQNVTFRCDPISEHNRLYWYRQTLGQGPEFLTYFQNEAQLEKSRLLSDRFSAERPKGSFSTLEIQRTEQGDSAMYLCASSLSSSGEQYFGPGTRLTVT.

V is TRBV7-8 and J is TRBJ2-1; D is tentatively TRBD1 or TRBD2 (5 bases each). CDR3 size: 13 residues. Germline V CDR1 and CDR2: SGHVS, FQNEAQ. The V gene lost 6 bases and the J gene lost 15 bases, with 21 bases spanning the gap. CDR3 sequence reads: CASSLNRDRDLFF. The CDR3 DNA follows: TGTGCCAGCAGTCTTAACCGGGACCGGGATCTGTTCTTC.

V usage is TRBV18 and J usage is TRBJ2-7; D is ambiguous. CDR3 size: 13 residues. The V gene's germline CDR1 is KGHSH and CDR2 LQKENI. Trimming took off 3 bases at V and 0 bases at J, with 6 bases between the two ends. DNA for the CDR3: TGTGCCAGCTCACCCGACTTCTCCTACGAGCAGTACTTC. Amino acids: CASSPDFSYEQYF.

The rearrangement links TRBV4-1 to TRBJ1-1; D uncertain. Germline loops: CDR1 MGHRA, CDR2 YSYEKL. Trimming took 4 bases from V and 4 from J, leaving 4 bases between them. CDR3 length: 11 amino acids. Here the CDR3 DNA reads TGCGCCAGCAGCCGCGCCACTGAAGCTTTCTTT. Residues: CASSRATEAFF.

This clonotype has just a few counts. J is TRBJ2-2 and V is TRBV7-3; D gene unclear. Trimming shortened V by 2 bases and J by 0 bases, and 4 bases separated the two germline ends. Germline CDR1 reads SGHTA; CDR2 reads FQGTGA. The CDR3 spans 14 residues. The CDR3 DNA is TGTGCCAGCAGCTTACTACCGAACACCGGGGAGCTGTTTTTT. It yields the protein CASSLLPNTGELFF. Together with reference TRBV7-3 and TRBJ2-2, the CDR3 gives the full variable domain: GAGVSQTPSNKVTEKGKYVELRCDPISGHTALYWYRQSLGQGPEFLIYFQGTGAADDSGLPNDRFFAVRPEGSVSTLKIQRTERGDSAVYLCASSLLPNTGELFFGEGSRLTVL.

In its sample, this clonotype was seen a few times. The CDR3 DNA sequence: TGTGCCAGCAGCCAAGATAAGGCCCGGGGTGAGCAGTTCTTC. Amino acids: CASSQDKARGEQFF. The chain recombines TRBV4-2 with TRBJ2-1; D might be TRBD2 (5 bases). In germline, CDR1 is LGHNA, CDR2 YNFKEQ. The CDR3 loop spans 14 amino acids. Between the trimmed V and J ends, which lost 0 bases and 9 bases, there was a span of 12 bases.

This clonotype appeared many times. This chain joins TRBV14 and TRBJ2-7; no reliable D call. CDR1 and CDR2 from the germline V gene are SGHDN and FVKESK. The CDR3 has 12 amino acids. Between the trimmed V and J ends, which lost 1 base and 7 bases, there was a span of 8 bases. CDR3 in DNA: TGTGCCAGCAGCCAAGGGCGAGTAGAGCAGTACTTC. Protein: CASSQGRVEQYF.

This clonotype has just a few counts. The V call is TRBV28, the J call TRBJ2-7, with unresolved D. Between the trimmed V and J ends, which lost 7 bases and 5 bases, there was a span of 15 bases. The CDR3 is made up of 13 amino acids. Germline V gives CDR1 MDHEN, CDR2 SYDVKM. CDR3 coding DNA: TGTGCCAGCACGATACGCCTTAGCCACGAGCAGTACTTC. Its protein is CASTIRLSHEQYF.

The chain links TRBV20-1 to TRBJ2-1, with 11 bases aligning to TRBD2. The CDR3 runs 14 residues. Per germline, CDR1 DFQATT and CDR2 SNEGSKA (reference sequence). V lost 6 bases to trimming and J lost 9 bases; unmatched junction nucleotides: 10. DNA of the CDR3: TGCAGTGCATCTAGCGGGGGGCCATTCGCTGAGCAGTTCTTC. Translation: CSASSGGPFAEQFF.

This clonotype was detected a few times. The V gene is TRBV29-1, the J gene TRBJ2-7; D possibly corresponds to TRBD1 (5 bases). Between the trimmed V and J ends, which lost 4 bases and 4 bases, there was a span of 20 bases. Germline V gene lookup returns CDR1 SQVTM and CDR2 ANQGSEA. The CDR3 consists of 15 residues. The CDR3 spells CSVGLWARVGYEQYF. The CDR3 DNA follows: TGCAGCGTTGGGTTGTGGGCCAGGGTTGGTTACGAGCAGTACTTC.

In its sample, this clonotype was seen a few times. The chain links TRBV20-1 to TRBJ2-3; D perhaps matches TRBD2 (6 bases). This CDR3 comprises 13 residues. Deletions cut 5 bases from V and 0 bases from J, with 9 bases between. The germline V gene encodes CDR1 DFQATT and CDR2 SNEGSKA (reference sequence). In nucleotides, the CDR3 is TGCAGTGCTGAGGGGACTAGCACAGATACGCAGTATTTT. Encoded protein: CSAEGTSTDTQYF.

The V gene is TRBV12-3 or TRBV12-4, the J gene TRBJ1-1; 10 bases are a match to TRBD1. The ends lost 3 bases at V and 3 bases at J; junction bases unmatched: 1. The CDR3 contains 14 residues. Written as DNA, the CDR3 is TGTGCCAGCAGTTTGACAGGGGGCTACACTGAAGCTTTCTTT. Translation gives CASSLTGGYTEAFF.

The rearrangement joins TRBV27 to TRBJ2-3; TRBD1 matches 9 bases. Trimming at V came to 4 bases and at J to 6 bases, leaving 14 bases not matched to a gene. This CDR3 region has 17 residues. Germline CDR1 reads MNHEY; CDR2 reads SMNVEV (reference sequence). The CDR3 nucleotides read TGTGCCAGCAGTTCGATAACAGGGGGCCGGGCAGGCGATACGCAGTATTTT. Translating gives CASSSITGGRAGDTQYF.

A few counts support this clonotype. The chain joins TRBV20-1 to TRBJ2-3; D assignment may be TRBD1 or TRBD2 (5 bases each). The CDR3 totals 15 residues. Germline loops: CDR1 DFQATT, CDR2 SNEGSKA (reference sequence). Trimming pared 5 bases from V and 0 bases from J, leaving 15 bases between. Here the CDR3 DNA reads TGCAGTGCTTCCGATGAGGGGCGGAGCACAGATACGCAGTATTTT. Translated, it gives CSASDEGRSTDTQYF.

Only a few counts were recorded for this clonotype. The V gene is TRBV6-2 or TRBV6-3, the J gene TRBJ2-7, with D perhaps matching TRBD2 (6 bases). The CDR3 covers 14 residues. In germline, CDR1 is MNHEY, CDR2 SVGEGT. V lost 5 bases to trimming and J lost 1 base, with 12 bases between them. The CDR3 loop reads CASSIGRRSYEQYF. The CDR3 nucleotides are TGTGCCAGCAGTATCGGGAGACGGTCCTACGAGCAGTACTTC.

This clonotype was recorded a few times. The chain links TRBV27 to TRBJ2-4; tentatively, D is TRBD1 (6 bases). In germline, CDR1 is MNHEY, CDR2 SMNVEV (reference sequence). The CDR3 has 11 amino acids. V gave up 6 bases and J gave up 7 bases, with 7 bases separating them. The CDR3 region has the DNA TGTGCCAGCAGGACAGGCAACATTCAGTACTTC. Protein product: CASRTGNIQYF.

The CDR3 loop is CASSHVGQITGELFF. The CDR3, as DNA: TGCGCCAGCAGCCACGTCGGACAGATTACCGGGGAGCTGTTTTTT. The chain couples TRBV4-1 to TRBJ2-2; D perhaps matches TRBD1 (6 bases). The CDR3 runs to 15 residues. The V gene's germline CDR1 is MGHRA and CDR2 YSYEKL. Between the trimmed V and J ends, which lost 3 bases and 5 bases, there was a span of 13 bases.